These 29 T cell receptor beta chains came from one sample sequenced in a study of T cells in Graves' hyperthyroidism and ophthalmopathy. The investigators amplified TCR beta CDR3 regions from RNA transcripts. HTBI primers drove first-round RT-PCR of the TCR CDR3. TCRdb re-called the multiplex PCR reads with MiXCR, one entry per CDR3 protein. The sample includes around 600,000 distinct CDR3 sequences, around a sixth of them seen just once. Sequencing was carried out using blood. The source is a woman in her twenties or thirties with Graves' hyperthyroidism.

This clonotype was detected ten times or more. The chain is built from TRBV28 and TRBJ1-5, with 7 bases that match TRBD1. The germline V gene encodes CDR1 MDHEN and CDR2 SYDVKM. This CDR3 contains 15 residues. The J segment lost 6 bases and the V segment lost 7 bases, leaving 12 bases of the junction unmatched. CDR3 DNA sequence: TGTGCCAGCACCCTCGGGGGAGGGGGCGGTCAGCCCCAGCATTTT. As protein: CASTLGGGGGQPQHF.

The genes are TRBV15 and TRBJ2-5; no clear D. Germline CDR1 LNHNV, CDR2 YYDKDF (reference sequence). This CDR3 is 14 amino acids long. The V end lost 2 bases, the J end lost 4 bases, and 11 bases lay between the germline ends. CDR3 amino acids: CATSRNPSAETQYF. The CDR3 nucleotides are TGTGCCACCAGCAGAAACCCCTCCGCAGAGACCCAGTACTTC.

This clonotype was detected many times. This sequence joins TRBV30 and TRBJ1-2; D unclear. V was trimmed by 4 bases and J by 2 bases, leaving 14 bases between them. Germline V lookup: CDR1 GTSNPN, CDR2 SVGIG (reference sequence). The CDR3 runs 14 residues. Written as DNA, the CDR3 is TGTGCCTGGACAGTCACGAACCCCAACTATGGCTACACCTTC. Its protein product is CAWTVTNPNYGYTF.

In this sample, this clonotype turned up many times. The rearrangement uses TRBV29-1 and TRBJ2-1; unclear D gene. Germline V gene sequence: CDR1 SQVTM, CDR2 ANQGSEA. The V and J ends lost 4 bases and 4 bases respectively, with 17 bases between them. The CDR3 contains 15 residues. The CDR3 DNA is TGCAGCGTTGTTATCGGGTCCCCAAGGTACAATGAGCAGTTCTTC. Translation gives CSVVIGSPRYNEQFF.

The chain recombines TRBV18 with TRBJ2-1; 13 nucleotides align to TRBD2. The V and J ends lost 0 bases and 6 bases, in that order; junction bases with no gene match: 2. This CDR3 has 16 amino acids. Germline lookup yields CDR1 KGHSH and CDR2 LQKENI. This chain's CDR3 is CASSPPTSGRVNEQFF. In DNA, the CDR3 is TGTGCCAGCTCACCACCAACTAGCGGGAGGGTCAATGAGCAGTTCTTC.

This clonotype has ten or more counts. The chain carries TRBV20-1 and TRBJ2-7; TRBD2 aligns across 11 bases. The V and J ends lost 3 bases and 2 bases, in that order; junction bases with no gene match: 6. The CDR3 has 15 amino acids. In germline, CDR1 is DFQATT, CDR2 SNEGSKA (reference sequence). CDR3 coding DNA: TGCAGTGCTAGTACCGGGACTAGCGGACCCTACGAGCAGTACTTC. This encodes CSASTGTSGPYEQYF.

On this clonotype itself: This may stem from a read error, because a much larger clone lies one nucleotide away. The rearrangement links TRBV6-5 to TRBJ2-5; a possible D gene is TRBD1 (6 bases). The germline V gene encodes CDR1 MNHEY and CDR2 SVGAGI. The V end was cut by 2 bases, the J end by 7 bases, with 11 bases between. The CDR3 covers 13 residues. The CDR3 DNA reads TGTGCCAGCAGTTACGGGACAACGGGGACCCAGTACTTC. Translation gives CASSYGTTGTQYF.

The rearrangement joins TRBV12-5 to TRBJ1-1; D may be TRBD1 (6 bases). Between the trimmed V and J ends, which lost 5 bases and 6 bases, there was a span of 13 bases. The CDR3 spans 13 residues. Germline CDR1 is LGHNT and CDR2 is FRNRAP. CDR3 in DNA: TGTGCTAGTGGTGGGCTGGGGGGCGCTGAAGCTTTCTTT. Protein sequence: CASGGLGGAEAFF. Variable domain in full (rest from reference TRBV12-5 and TRBJ1-1): DARVTQTPRHKVTEMGQEVTMRCQPILGHNTVFWYRQTMMQGLELLAYFRNRAPLDDSGMPKDRFSAEMPDATLATLKIQPSEPRDSAVYFCASGGLGGAEAFFGQGTRLTVV.

This clonotype appeared a few times. This clone may be a read error of a much larger clone one base away. The chain carries TRBV30 and TRBJ2-7, with 10 bases identical to TRBD1. Germline V gives CDR1 GTSNPN, CDR2 SVGIG (reference sequence). The CDR3 covers 15 residues. The CDR3 DNA is TGTACCTTACGCGGGACAGGGGATTTTGAAGGCGAGCAGTACTTC. Its protein is CTLRGTGDFEGEQYF.

This clonotype was observed a few times. This clone may be a read error of a much larger clone one base away. The rearrangement links TRBV7-9 to TRBJ1-1; 8 nucleotides match TRBD1. The CDR3 loop spans 16 amino acids. Germline CDR1 SEHNR, CDR2 FQNEAQ (reference sequence). V lost 5 bases and J lost 5; bases outside the gene matches: 13. As DNA, the CDR3 is TGTGCCAGCAGCCCGCGGACAGGGCCTGAGGTTACTGAAGCTTTCTTT. Translating gives CASSPRTGPEVTEAFF.

The gene calls are TRBV3-1 and TRBJ1-4, with a possible D match to TRBD1 (6 bases). This CDR3 comprises 17 residues. The V end was cut by 4 bases, the J end by 5 bases, with 20 bases between. The germline CDR1 and CDR2 sequences are LGHDT and YNNKEL (reference sequence). The CDR3 region is CASSPPGGGGSNEKLFF. CDR3 DNA: TGTGCCAGCAGCCCTCCAGGCGGGGGCGGGTCAAATGAAAAACTGTTTTTT.

This clonotype was seen a handful of times. The chain links TRBV3-1 to TRBJ2-1, with 8 bases that match TRBD2. J was trimmed by 10 bases and V by 2 bases; bases with no gene match: 7. CDR3 size: 14 residues. In germline, CDR1 is LGHDT, CDR2 YNNKEL (reference sequence). The CDR3 region has the DNA TGTGCCAGCAGCCAACCTCTAGCGGGCTGGGAGCAGTTCTTC. Its protein is CASSQPLAGWEQFF.

This clonotype was observed many times. The chain carries TRBV6-2 or TRBV6-3 and TRBJ2-1; D gene ambiguous. Trimming shortened V by 4 bases and J by 0 bases, and 13 bases separated the two germline ends. The CDR3 extends over 16 amino acids. The germline CDR1 and CDR2 sequences are MNHEY and SVGEGT. CDR3 sequence: CASSLNSIYSYNEQFF. CDR3 nucleotide sequence: TGTGCCAGCAGTTTGAACAGCATCTACTCCTACAATGAGCAGTTCTTC.

The chain uses TRBV6-1 and TRBJ2-7, with a possible D match to TRBD2 (6 bases). CDR3 length: 16 amino acids. Trimming took 6 bases from V and 0 from J, leaving 18 bases between them. Per germline, CDR1 MNHNS and CDR2 SASEGT. The CDR3 nucleotides read TGTGCCAGCAGCCCACCCCGGACTAAAGACTCCTACGAGCAGTACTTC. As protein: CASSPPRTKDSYEQYF.

In this sample, this clonotype turned up many times. This chain links TRBV5-1 with TRBJ2-3, with no clear D. Germline V CDR1 and CDR2: SGHRS, YFSETQ. V was pared by 3 bases and J by 3 bases, with 17 bases between. This CDR3 spans 16 amino acids. The chain's CDR3 is CASSYKDRFETDTQYF. The CDR3 DNA follows: TGCGCCAGCAGCTATAAGGACCGATTTGAAACAGATACGCAGTATTTT.

This clonotype was recorded a few times. This chain links TRBV29-1 with TRBJ1-3, with no clear D. The CDR3 has 14 amino acids. The germline V gene encodes CDR1 SQVTM and CDR2 ANQGSEA. V was clipped by 2 bases and J by 0 bases, with 8 bases between them. DNA for the CDR3: TGCAGCGTTGAAAAACAGAACTCTGGAAACACCATATATTTT. It encodes CSVEKQNSGNTIYF.

The V and J genes are TRBV2 and TRBJ2-7, with a weak D call TRBD1 (5 bases). From germline, CDR1 is SNHLY and CDR2 FYNNEI. CDR3 size: 12 residues. Trimming shortened V by 11 bases and J by 3 bases, and 14 bases separated the two germline ends. In DNA, the CDR3 is TGTGCCTCAGAGTACAGGAGCTACGAGCAGTACTTC. It translates to CASEYRSYEQYF.

The table lists this clonotype with many counts. J is TRBJ2-1 and V is TRBV24-1; 11 bases match TRBD1. After removal of 0 bases from V and 8 bases from J, the junction contained 5 bases not matched to a gene. The length of the CDR3 is 16 residues. Germline CDR1 KGHDR, CDR2 SFDVKD. CDR3 sequence (DNA): TGTGCCACCAGTGATTTGAGCCGGGACAGGGGGTATGAGCAGTTCTTC. This encodes CATSDLSRDRGYEQFF.

Many counts were recorded for this clonotype. This rearrangement joins TRBV12-3 or TRBV12-4 to TRBJ1-1, with 9 bases that match TRBD1. After removal of 7 bases from V and 0 bases from J, the junction contained 15 bases not matched to a gene. The CDR3 spans 18 residues. DNA of the CDR3: TGTGCCAGCACCAAATTCTGGTCCGGGACAGGGCTGAACACTGAAGCTTTCTTT. Its protein is CASTKFWSGTGLNTEAFF.

This clonotype was observed many times. V and J are TRBV11-2 and TRBJ2-3, with 7 positions matching TRBD1. With 1 base clipped from V and 0 bases from J, the junction kept 7 bases outside the gene matches. CDR1 and CDR2 from the germline V gene are SGHAT and FQNNGV. The CDR3 sequence is 17 residues long. DNA of the CDR3: TGTGCCAGCAGCTTAGTTCCCCGGACAGGTAGCACAGATACGCAGTATTTT. The encoded protein is CASSLVPRTGSTDTQYF.

This clonotype was observed a few times. One end of the junction is discordant with germline, which a read error may explain. The chain recombines TRBV28 with TRBJ2-6; the D gene is possibly TRBD2 (5 bases). Germline V gene sequence: CDR1 MDHEN, CDR2 SYDVKM. The CDR3 is 15 residues long. The CDR3 reads CVSSFAGSGANVLTF. In DNA, the CDR3 is TGTGTCAGCAGTTTCGCGGGCTCTGGGGCCAACGTCCTGACTTTC.

This clonotype came up many times. This rearrangement joins TRBV20-1 to TRBJ2-2; perhaps D is TRBD1 or TRBD2 (6 bases each). Germline lookup yields CDR1 DFQATT and CDR2 SNEGSKA (reference sequence). V lost 4 bases to trimming and J lost 5 bases, with 14 bases between them. This CDR3 is built from 14 residues. The CDR3 protein is CSAIQKGGTGELFF. CDR3 nucleotides: TGCAGTGCTATACAAAAAGGGGGGACCGGGGAGCTGTTTTTT.

This clonotype appeared many times. This rearrangement joins TRBV11-2 to TRBJ2-7, with TRBD1 as a possible D gene (6 bases). This CDR3 spans 15 amino acids. Germline values: CDR1 SGHAT, CDR2 FQNNGV. Trimming stripped 7 bases from V and 5 bases from J, with 21 bases between. In DNA form, the CDR3 reads TGTGCCAGCACCCAAGTTCATACAGGGAAGGACGAGCAGTACTTC. Its protein is CASTQVHTGKDEQYF.

This chain joins TRBV10-3 and TRBJ2-1; the match to TRBD1 covers 9 bases. The V gene's germline CDR1 is ENHRY and CDR2 SYGVKD. Trimming took 7 bases from V and 7 from J; bases not matched to a gene: 11. The length of the CDR3 is 15 residues. The CDR3 sequence is CAINNRDRVRNEQFF. In DNA, the CDR3 is TGTGCCATCAATAACCGGGACAGGGTTCGGAATGAGCAGTTCTTC.

V and J are TRBV3-1 and TRBJ1-4; 10 nucleotides match TRBD1. This CDR3 is 17 amino acids long. V gave up 4 bases and J gave up 8 bases; unmatched junction bases: 13. CDR1 is LGHDT, CDR2 YNNKEL, per germline (reference sequence). The DNA for the CDR3 is TGTGCCAGCAGCCCCACGACAGGGGGCCCCTTAGAGGAAAAACTGTTTTTT. As protein: CASSPTTGGPLEEKLFF.

This clonotype was picked up a small number of times. The chain links TRBV6-1 to TRBJ1-1, with D possibly being TRBD1 (5 bases). Germline V gives CDR1 MNHNS, CDR2 SASEGT. The length of the CDR3 is 14 residues. V was clipped by 6 bases and J by 3 bases, with 14 bases between them. The chain's CDR3 is CASSSGLGHTEAFF. The CDR3 DNA is TGTGCCAGCAGCTCAGGGTTGGGACACACTGAAGCTTTCTTT.

The CDR3 nucleotides read TGTGCCGCTTGGGGGGCAACTAATGAAAAACTGTTTTTT. Translation: CAAWGATNEKLFF. J is TRBJ1-4 and V is TRBV15, with a tentative D call TRBD1 (5 bases). The CDR3 contains 13 residues. Germline CDR1 is LNHNV and CDR2 is YYDKDF (reference sequence). V lost 11 bases and J 0 bases, leaving 10 bases between the germline ends. Full variable domain (remainder filled in from reference TRBV15 and TRBJ1-4): DAMVIQNPRYQVTQFGKPVTLSCSQTLNHNVMYWYQQKSSQAPKLLFHYYDKDFNNEADTPDNFQSRRPNTSFCFLDIRSPGLGDTAMYLCAAWGATNEKLFFGSGTQLSVL.

This clonotype appeared many times. This chain uses TRBV5-1 with TRBJ1-1, with a weak D call TRBD1 (5 bases). V was pared by 0 bases and J by 5 bases, with 14 bases between. The germline V gene encodes CDR1 SGHRS and CDR2 YFSETQ. The CDR3 covers 15 residues. The CDR3 coding sequence is TGCGCCAGCAGCTTGGCCGTGGGGCGGGGAACTGAAGCTTTCTTT. This encodes CASSLAVGRGTEAFF.

CDR3 loop: CASRGQRDPSYGYTF. DNA of the CDR3: TGTGCCAGCAGGGGACAGCGTGATCCCTCCTATGGCTACACCTTC. V is TRBV7-2 and J is TRBJ1-2; 7 bases map to TRBD1. Germline V gene lookup returns CDR1 SGHTA and CDR2 FQGNSA. This CDR3 is 15 amino acids long. The ends lost 6 bases at V and 4 bases at J; junction bases unmatched: 11.